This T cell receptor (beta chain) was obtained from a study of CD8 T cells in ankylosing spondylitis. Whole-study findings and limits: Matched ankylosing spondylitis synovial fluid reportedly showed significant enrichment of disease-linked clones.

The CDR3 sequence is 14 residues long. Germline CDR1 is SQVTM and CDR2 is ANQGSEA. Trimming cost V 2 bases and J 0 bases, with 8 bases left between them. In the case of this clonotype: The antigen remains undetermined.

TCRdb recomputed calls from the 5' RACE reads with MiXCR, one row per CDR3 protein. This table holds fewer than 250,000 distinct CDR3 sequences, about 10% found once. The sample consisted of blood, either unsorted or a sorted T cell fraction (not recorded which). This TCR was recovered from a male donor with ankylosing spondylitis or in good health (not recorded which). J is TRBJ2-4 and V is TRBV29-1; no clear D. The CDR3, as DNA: TGCAGCGTTGAACAGCCTCTAGCCAAAAACATTCAGTACTTC. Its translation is CSVEQPLAKNIQYF.